This TCR beta chain originates from a study of beta chain features in type 1 diabetes. Study-level points and caveats: Sequencing from cDNA could over-represent high-TCR-expressing cells. The study found moderately but significantly shorter TCRB CDR3s in all four CD4+ subsets of Type 1 diabetes patients. A possible short-template PCR bias applies equally to patients and controls. VDJ junctions sequenced from type 1 diabetes patients showed fewer insertions and more deletions.

CD45RO/CCR7/CD25/CD127/CD95/CD27 separated CD4+ naive, central memory, regulatory and stem cell-like memory cells by sorting. Expressed TCRB transcripts were sequenced because the isolated RNA had all been reverse transcribed beforehand. Sequencing used immunoSEQ multiplex PCR; TCRdb keeps in-frame clones, though not all of them. Of hundreds of thousands of clones listed, approximately 15% are singletons. V lost 4 bases, J lost 6 bases, and 4 bases stayed unmatched. CDR1 and CDR2 (germline): LGHNA, YNFKEQ. This CDR3 is 14 amino acids long. As concerns this clone: Antigen: not known.

Input material: naive CD4+ T cells from blood. This receptor was taken from a man aged 25-40 years with type 1 diabetes. The V call is TRBV4-2, the J call TRBJ2-1; 9 bases agree with TRBD1. As DNA, the CDR3 is TGTGCCAGCAGCCCCTCACAGGGGGCCAATGAGCAGTTCTTC. Encoded protein: CASSPSQGANEQFF.